These T cell receptor beta chains were read from a single sample in a study of tumor-infiltrating lymphocytes in primary liver carcinoma. In TCRdb, the multiplex PCR reads were re-called with MiXCR into one record per CDR3 protein. The sample holds under 150,000 distinct CDR3 sequences, around 70% seen once. The sample consisted of tumor-adjacent normal liver tissue. These receptors all stem from an older woman with primary liver carcinoma and hepatitis B virus infection. CDR3s include the opening cysteine and the closing phenylalanine or tryptophan. The D gene is left open where the match is weak. A clone size is listed for some rows: how often the clone was seen (once, few, many), or a class if it is expanded.

d_gene | j_gene | abundance | v_gene | CDR3aa | CDR3nt
NA | TRBJ1-4 | NA | TRBV28 | CASSFYQGGEELFF | TGTGCCAGCAGTTTCTACCAGGGTGGCGAAGAACTGTTTTTT
NA | TRBJ1-5 | many | TRBV4-1 | CASSQAGLGGQPQHF | TGCGCCAGCAGCCAAGCCGGACTTGGGGGTCAGCCCCAGCATTTT
NA | TRBJ2-1 | NA | TRBV20-1 | CSAARDSRTEEQFF | TGCAGTGCCGCCCGGGACTCAAGGACCGAAGAGCAGTTCTTC
NA | TRBJ2-1 | NA | TRBV6-6 | CASSYSSAELFF | TGTGCCAGCAGTTACTCGAGTGCTGAGTTGTTCTTC
TRBD1 | TRBJ2-1 | NA | TRBV9 | CASSVSGQGYSEQLF | TGTGCCAGCAGCGTATCAGGACAGGGCTACAGTGAGCAGCTCTTC
NA | TRBJ2-7 | NA | TRBV28 | CASGFLVTPNYEQYF | TGCGCCAGCGGCTTTTTGGTGACACCCAATTACGAACAGTACTTC
NA | TRBJ1-4 | NA | TRBV28 | CASSFDPSEGDDEKLFF | TGTGCCAGCAGTTTTGACCCCTCGGAGGGAGATGATGAAAAACTGTTTTTT
NA | TRBJ2-1 | NA | TRBV11-2 | CTTSLEGSLINEQFF | TGTACCACCAGCCTAGAGGGGAGTCTCATCAATGAGCAGTTCTTC
NA | TRBJ2-1 | NA | TRBV5-1 | CASSLLARSSYYEQFF | TGCGCCAGCAGCCTTCTAGCGAGAAGCTCCTACTATGAGCAGTTCTTC
TRBD1 | TRBJ1-5 | NA | TRBV11-2 | CASNTGQGSDSDTQHF | TGTGCCAGCAACACAGGACAGGGTAGTGATTCAGATACGCAGCATTTT
TRBD1 | TRBJ2-7 | few | TRBV28 | CASRPFTGGSYEQYF | TGTGCCAGCAGACCATTCACAGGGGGGTCCTACGAGCAGTACTTC
NA | TRBJ1-1 | NA | TRBV29-1 | CSVGPGSSLRENSEAFF | TGCAGCGTTGGGCCGGGCAGTAGCTTAAGAGAGAACAGTGAAGCTTTCTTT
NA | TRBJ2-2 | NA | TRBV29-1 | CSGRAWTRDTGELFF | TGCAGCGGCCGGGCCTGGACTAGGGACACAGGGGAGCTGTTTTTT
NA | TRBJ2-3 | NA | TRBV7-3 | CANSSTGQRTDTQYF | TGTGCCAACAGCTCAACCGGACAGCGCACAGATACGCAGTATTTT
NA | TRBJ2-7 | NA | TRBV10-3 | CAISGSESQANTYEQHF | TGTGCCATCAGTGGATCAGAATCCCAGGCGAACACCTACGAGCAGCACTTC
TRBD1 | TRBJ1-2 | few | TRBV2 | CASSDQGASPGYTF | TGTGCCAGCAGTGATCAGGGGGCTTCCCCTGGCTACACCTTC
NA | TRBJ2-3 | few | TRBV7-9 | CASPEARGTDTQYF | TGTGCCAGCCCTGAAGCTCGGGGGACAGATACGCAGTATTTT
NA | TRBJ2-3 | many | TRBV5-8 | CASSLGTHSTDTQYF | TGTGCCAGCAGCTTGGGGACCCATTCCACAGATACGCAGTATTTT
NA | TRBJ2-1 | NA | TRBV7-2 | CASSLGVSGAPPVNEQFF | TGTGCCAGCAGCTTAGGAGTTTCGGGGGCGCCCCCTGTCAATGAGCAGTTCTTC
NA | TRBJ2-1 | NA | TRBV6-6 | CASTREGRCEQFF | TGTGCCAGCACCCGCGAGGGGAGGTGTGAGCAGTTCTTC
TRBD2 | TRBJ2-3 | NA | TRBV5-1 | CASGSGTSGSVDTRYF | TGCGCCAGCGGCTCCGGGACTAGTGGGAGTGTTGATACGCGGTATTTT
NA | TRBJ1-1 | many | TRBV6-1 | CASSLGRLNTEAFF | TGTGCCAGCAGCCTGGGGCGTTTGAACACTGAAGCTTTCTTT
TRBD1 | TRBJ2-7 | NA | TRBV5-4 | CTSSTGTVLYEQYF | TGTACCAGCAGCACCGGGACAGTCCTCTACGAGCAGTACTTC
NA | TRBJ2-7 | NA | TRBV11-3 | CFSSLTYEQYF | TGTTTCAGCAGTTTAACCTACGAGCAATACTTC
NA | TRBJ2-6 | NA | TRBV7-9 | CASSLALGGTVANVLTF | TGTGCCAGCAGCTTAGCGCTAGGGGGTACTGTGGCCAACGTCCTGACTTTC
NA | TRBJ2-3 | NA | TRBV12-3/TRBV12-4 | CASNKTVPSNQPQYF | TGTGCCAGCAATAAGACAGTCCCTAGCAATCAGCCCCAGTATTTT
NA | TRBJ2-1 | NA | TRBV11-3 | CASTLGQGVRAGYNEQLF | TGTGCCAGCACCTTAGGTCAAGGCGTGAGGGCCGGCTACAATGAGCAGCTCTTC
TRBD1 | TRBJ1-1 | NA | TRBV5-1 | CASNAGQGETFF | TGCGCCAGCAACGCTGGACAGGGTGAAACTTTCTTT
NA | TRBJ1-1 | once | TRBV6-1 | CTSSEWRNTDAFF | TGTACCAGCAGTGAATGGAGGAACACTGATGCTTTCTTT
NA | TRBJ2-4 | NA | TRBV4-2 | CASSQDNHPGEIQYF | TGTGCCAGCAGTCAAGACAATCACCCGGGGGAGATTCAGTACTTC
NA | TRBJ2-2 | NA | TRBV11-3 | CATSVGDTRELFF | TGTGCCACCTCGGTGGGAGACACCAGGGAGCTGTTTTTT
NA | TRBJ1-2 | NA | TRBV6-1 | CASSETDSGSYDYTF | TGTGCTAGCAGTGAAACGGACTCAGGGTCCTATGACTACACCTTC
NA | TRBJ2-7 | many | TRBV6-2/TRBV6-3 | CASSGSDGLLYEQYF | TGTGCCAGCAGTGGATCGGATGGACTACTCTACGAGCAGTACTTC
NA | TRBJ2-1 | NA | TRBV5-1 | CASNPLADRAGTSRRREQFF | TGCGCCAGCAACCCCCTGGCGGACAGGGCAGGGACTAGTAGGCGGCGTGAGCAGTTCTTT
NA | TRBJ2-1 | NA | TRBV6-5 | CASSTNGGFRYNEQFF | TGTGCCAGCAGCACTAACGGGGGTTTCCGGTACAATGAGCAGTTCTTC
NA | TRBJ1-2 | NA | TRBV29-1 | CSVDEGESYVYTF | TGCAGCGTTGATGAGGGGGAGAGCTATGTCTACACCTTC
TRBD1 | TRBJ1-2 | many | TRBV6-6 | CASSSPGTGKDGYTF | TGTGCCAGCAGTTCCCCGGGGACAGGGAAGGATGGCTACACCTTC
NA | TRBJ2-1 | NA | TRBV29-1 | CSENARSTLYNEQFF | TGCAGCGAAAACGCGAGAAGCACTCTATACAATGAGCAGTTCTTC
NA | TRBJ2-2 | NA | TRBV11-2 | CASSDGRNMNTGELLF | TGTGCCAGCAGCGACGGACGCAACATGAACACCGGGGAGTTGCTTTTT
NA | TRBJ2-3 | NA | TRBV11-2 | CAGSWDASTDTQYF | TGTGCCGGCAGCTGGGACGCTAGCACAGATACGCAGTATTTT
NA | TRBJ2-3 | many | TRBV30 | CAWSTGQPDTQYF | TGTGCCTGGTCGACAGGACAGCCCGATACGCAGTATTTT
NA | TRBJ2-1 | large | TRBV11-2 | CASSLEGGSIGEQFF | TGTGCCAGCAGCTTAGAGGGAGGAAGTATCGGTGAGCAGTTCTTC
TRBD2 | TRBJ2-1 | NA | TRBV11-2 | CASSTSGLAELRQFF | TGTGCTAGCAGCACCTCGGGACTAGCGGAATTAAGGCAGTTCTTC
NA | TRBJ1-2 | many | TRBV6-1 | CASTPTDTYGYTF | TGTGCCAGCACCCCAACAGATACCTATGGCTACACCTTC
NA | TRBJ2-2 | NA | TRBV5-5 | CASSGTTLRDTWKLFF | TGTGCCAGCAGCGGAACGACCCTAAGGGACACCTGGAAGCTGTTTTTT
TRBD2 | TRBJ2-2 | NA | TRBV15 | CATSRGLAGNTGELFF | TGTGCCACCAGCAGAGGGCTAGCGGGTAACACCGGGGAGCTGTTTTTT
TRBD1 | TRBJ1-2 | NA | TRBV13 | CAGSLTGSNYGFTF | TGTGCCGGCAGCTTGACAGGGTCTAACTATGGCTTCACCTTC
TRBD1 | TRBJ2-1 | medium-sized | TRBV11-2 | CASSHPDRGGNEQFF | TGTGCCAGCAGCCACCCCGACAGGGGGGGGAATGAGCAGTTCTTC
NA | TRBJ2-2 | many | TRBV4-1 | CASSQAGSGHTGELFF | TGCGCCAGCAGCCAGGCAGGTAGCGGACACACCGGGGAGCTGTTTTTT
TRBD1 | TRBJ2-7 | NA | TRBV19 | CASSPRDSVYEQYF | TGTGCCAGTAGTCCCCGGGACAGCGTCTACGAGCAGTACTTC
NA | TRBJ1-3 | many | TRBV6-5 | CASSPDGNSGNTIYF | TGTGCCAGCAGTCCCGACGGGAACTCTGGAAACACCATATATTTT
NA | TRBJ1-1 | NA | TRBV30 | CVWSINREAFF | TGTGTCTGGAGTATAAACAGAGAAGCCTTCTTT